A selection of T cell receptor beta chains follows, all from one sample in a study of PD-L1 blockade in urothelial cancer. Repertoires were generated with immunoSEQ multiplex PCR, while TCRdb's copy carries only in-frame clones and drops some. Of roughly 55,000 clones in the sample, approximately 86% were seen once. The sample consisted of PBMCs, taken around atezolizumab (anti-PD-L1) treatment. Every receptor here comes from a man aged 55 to 69 with urothelial cancer. CDR3s include the opening cysteine and the closing phenylalanine or tryptophan. Each record gives: D gene, V gene, J gene, clone size, CDR3 protein, CDR3 DNA. The D gene is left open where the match is weak. Size is omitted from some rows. Given values are once, few, many or a class for expanded clones.

>TRBD2|TRBV15|TRBJ2-1|NA
CATSSGLAGGRNEQFF
TGTGCCACCAGCAGTGGACTAGCGGGGGGAAGAAATGAGCAGTTCTTC
>NA|TRBV5-1|TRBJ2-3|once
CASTSGGRTSTDTQYF
TGCGCCAGCACCTCAGGGGGGAGGACGAGCACAGATACGCAGTATTTT
>TRBD1|TRBV10-3|TRBJ2-3|NA
CAISAKDRDPDTQYF
TGTGCCATCAGTGCCAAGGACAGGGATCCAGATACGCAGTATTTT
>TRBD1|TRBV10-2|TRBJ1-5|NA
CASTGQVNQPQHF
TGCGCCAGCACAGGACAGGTCAATCAGCCCCAGCATTTT
>TRBD1|TRBV5-1|TRBJ2-7|NA
CASSPRTGGGYEQYF
TGCGCCAGCAGCCCTAGGACAGGGGGCGGGTACGAGCAGTACTTC
>NA|TRBV6-1|TRBJ1-1|few
CASSQIQQAFF
TGTGCCAGCAGCCAAATACAGCAAGCTTTCTTT
>NA|TRBV10-3|TRBJ2-1|NA
CAIGDSSYNEQFF
TGTGCCATCGGAGACAGTTCCTACAATGAGCAGTTCTTC
>TRBD1|TRBV6-5|TRBJ2-1|NA
CASSGQGNEQFF
TGTGCCAGCAGCGGACAGGGCAATGAGCAGTTCTTC
>NA|TRBV29-1|TRBJ1-6|NA
CSVAVWGENSPLHF
TGCAGCGTTGCGGTTTGGGGGGAGAATTCACCCCTCCACTTT
>TRBD2|TRBV13|TRBJ2-1|NA
CASSLASGAVYSYNEQFF
TGTGCCAGCAGCTTAGCTAGCGGGGCCGTTTACTCCTACAATGAGCAGTTCTTC
>TRBD2|TRBV6-1|TRBJ2-1|NA
CASSEGTSGRDEQFF
TGTGCCAGCAGTGAAGGGACTAGCGGGAGGGATGAGCAGTTCTTC
>TRBD1|TRBV5-6|TRBJ2-5|NA
CASSLGQGQETQYF
TGTGCCAGCAGCTTGGGACAGGGACAAGAGACCCAGTACTTC
>NA|TRBV2|TRBJ2-1|NA
CASREYSGSSYNEQFF
TGTGCCAGCAGGGAGTATAGCGGAAGCTCCTACAATGAGCAGTTCTTC
>NA|TRBV5-5|TRBJ2-5|few
CASSSLSAIQETQYF
TGTGCCAGCAGCTCCTTAAGTGCCATCCAGGAGACCCAGTACTTC
>NA|TRBV6-1|TRBJ1-3|NA
CASTGGWGSGNTIYF
TGTGCCAGCACCGGAGGGTGGGGTTCTGGAAACACCATATATTTT
>NA|TRBV28|TRBJ1-5|NA
CASSPGGSNQPQHF
TGTGCCAGCAGCCCTGGAGGTAGCAATCAGCCCCAGCATTTT
>NA|TRBV7-6|TRBJ1-3|few
CASSLYPGLGSGNTIYF
TGTGCCAGCAGCTTATACCCAGGCCTCGGCTCTGGAAACACCATATATTTT
>NA|TRBV7-9|TRBJ1-1|NA
CASSRGINTEAFF
TGTGCCAGCTCCAGGGGAATAAACACTGAAGCTTTCTTT
>NA|TRBV10-3|TRBJ1-2|NA
CAITNSGGERGYTF
TGTGCCATCACAAATTCTGGGGGCGAGCGGGGCTACACCTTC
>NA|TRBV9|TRBJ2-7|NA
CASSVGNSYYEQYF
TGTGCCAGCAGCGTAGGGAACAGCTACTACGAGCAGTACTTC
>TRBD2|TRBV10-1|TRBJ2-1|few
CASSESGLAGFF
TGCGCCAGCAGTGAGTCCGGACTAGCAGGGTTCTTC
>TRBD1|TRBV27|TRBJ1-5|NA
CASSLSGTGPQHF
TGTGCCAGCAGTTTATCGGGGACAGGGCCCCAGCATTTT
>TRBD1|TRBV7-2|TRBJ2-5|NA
CASSLAGQSKETQYF
TGTGCCAGCAGCTTAGCGGGACAGAGCAAAGAGACCCAGTACTTC
>TRBD1|TRBV6-6|TRBJ2-3|NA
CASSFDRGSTDTQYF
TGTGCCAGCAGTTTCGACAGGGGGAGCACAGATACGCAGTATTTT
>TRBD1|TRBV7-6|TRBJ1-1|few
CASSRRDSANTEAFF
TGTGCCAGCAGCAGGCGGGACAGCGCGAACACTGAAGCTTTCTTT
>NA|TRBV2|TRBJ2-2|NA
CASRTGELFF
TGTGCCAGCCGGACCGGGGAGCTGTTTTTT
>NA|TRBV2|TRBJ2-5|once
CASTDQETQYF
TGTGCCAGCACGGACCAAGAGACCCAGTACTTC
>NA|TRBV29-1|TRBJ2-7|NA
CSVEGGPTYEQYF
TGCAGCGTTGAAGGGGGCCCCACCTACGAGCAGTACTTC
>TRBD1|TRBV30|TRBJ2-1|NA
CAWSGQGGAIEQFF
TGTGCCTGGAGTGGACAGGGTGGGGCTATTGAGCAGTTCTTC
>TRBD1|TRBV18|TRBJ1-5|NA
CASSRTGSNGQPQHF
TGTGCCAGCTCACGGACAGGAAGCAACGGTCAGCCCCAGCATTTT
>TRBD2|TRBV10-3|TRBJ2-7|NA
CAISESGTSGRDEQYF
TGTGCCATCAGTGAGTCGGGTACTAGCGGGAGGGACGAGCAGTACTTC
>NA|TRBV6-1|TRBJ1-5|NA
CASSPEEPQHF
TGTGCCAGCAGTCCTGAGGAGCCCCAGCATTTT
>TRBD1|TRBV7-9|TRBJ1-4|once
CASSLHRGSFVHEKLFF
TGTGCCAGCAGCTTACACAGGGGAAGTTTCGTTCATGAAAAACTGTTTTTT
>NA|TRBV10-1|TRBJ2-3|NA
CSVGVADTQYF
TGCTCCGTGGGAGTGGCAGATACGCAGTATTTT
>TRBD2|TRBV7-2|TRBJ2-7|NA
CASSPGGYEQYF
TGTGCCAGCAGCCCGGGGGGGTACGAGCAGTACTTC
>NA|TRBV7-3|TRBJ1-2|NA
CASSPSGSQYGYTF
TGTGCCAGCAGCCCCTCCGGGTCGCAATATGGCTACACCTTC